Shown below are 20 T cell receptor beta chains from a single sample sequenced in a study of OX40 agonist ivuxolimab in advanced cancers. Only in-frame clones appear in the TCRdb table, and some are missing; sequencing was by immunoSEQ multiplex PCR. The sample consists of 60,000 to 80,000 clones, roughly 80% of them appearing once. This specimen consisted of CD4+ or CD8+ T cells sorted from blood, obtained in a trial of the OX40 agonist ivuxolimab. The receptors come from an adult with an advanced solid tumor such as melanoma, head and neck, liver or kidney cancer.

The chain couples TRBV6-6 to TRBJ1-2, with D maybe TRBD1 (6 bases). The CDR3 totals 13 residues. V lost 10 bases to trimming and J lost 6 bases, with 18 bases between them. Germline-derived CDR1 and CDR2 are MNHNY and SVGAGI (reference sequence). CDR3 nucleotides: TGTGCCACCTGGGGACAATGGATAGATGGCTACACCTTC. Its translation: CATWGQWIDGYTF.

The J gene is TRBJ1-1, the V gene TRBV4-3; D is possibly TRBD1 (5 bases). The CDR3 length is 16 residues. Trimming removed 3 bases at V and 1 base at J, with 15 bases between. Germline CDR1 is LGHNA and CDR2 is YSLEER. CDR3 loop: CASSQRSWGRNTEAFF. Here the CDR3 DNA reads TGCGCCAGCAGCCAGAGGTCATGGGGCCGGAACACTGAAGCTTTCTTT.

This clone was detected once. The chain couples TRBV7-6 to TRBJ1-2; no firm D call. The CDR3 has 16 amino acids. Trimming removed 0 bases at V and 6 bases at J, with 17 bases between. Looked up from germline, CDR1 is SGHVS and CDR2 is FNYEAQ. The chain's CDR3 is CASSLAPGPRGNGYTF. The CDR3 bases are TGTGCCAGCAGCTTAGCACCAGGACCCCGGGGAAATGGCTACACCTTC.

The chain combines TRBV28 with TRBJ1-2; 8 nucleotides align to TRBD1. The CDR3 is 16 amino acids. CDR1 and CDR2 (germline): MDHEN, SYDVKM. The junction had 14 bases not matched to a gene; V was cut back by 6 bases and J by 5 bases. The CDR3 DNA reads as TGTGCCAGCAGCCCCAGGGGGCAGGGGGATTTTTATGGCTACACCTTC. This codes for CASSPRGQGDFYGYTF.

In its sample, this clone was seen once. The V call is TRBV19, the J call TRBJ2-5, with TRBD2 identical over 8 bases. The CDR3 loop spans 15 amino acids. CDR1 and CDR2 from the germline V gene are LNHDA and SQIVND (reference sequence). Germline trimming cut 7 bases from V and 0 bases from J; bases unmatched to any gene: 7. The CDR3 DNA sequence: TGTGCCAGTACTGTCGGCGGGGGGCACCAAGAGACCCAGTACTTC. This codes for CASTVGGGHQETQYF.

This clone was seen more than once but under ten times. The V gene is TRBV28, the J gene TRBJ1-4; weak D call: TRBD1 (5 bases). With 7 bases removed from V and 7 bases from J, the gap between germline ends came to 16 bases. The CDR3 sequence is 14 residues long. Germline-derived CDR1 and CDR2 are MDHEN and SYDVKM. Here the CDR3 reads CASNGARRGEKLFF. The CDR3 DNA sequence: TGTGCCAGCAATGGGGCCCGCCGAGGTGAAAAACTGTTTTTT.

The chain couples TRBV15 to TRBJ1-4, with a possible D match to TRBD1 (5 bases). Germline values: CDR1 LNHNV, CDR2 YYDKDF (reference sequence). Trimming removed 5 bases at V and 6 bases at J, with 10 bases between. This CDR3 spans 13 amino acids. In DNA, the CDR3 is TGTGCCACCAGCCTTGGGGGGGATGAAAAACTGTTTTTT. Its translation: CATSLGGDEKLFF.

The chain employs TRBV5-6 and TRBJ1-1, with no clear D. The germline V and J ends were trimmed by 1 base and 5 bases, with 9 bases remaining between them. The CDR3 loop spans 13 amino acids. From germline, CDR1 is SGHDT and CDR2 YYEEEE. DNA for the CDR3: TGTGCCAGCAGCTTGTACGACCTGACTGAAGCTTTCTTT. This translates into CASSLYDLTEAFF.

This rearrangement joins TRBV5-1 to TRBJ2-2; TRBD1 matches at 7 bases. V shed 4 bases, J shed 4 bases, and the junction held 4 bases outside the gene matches. The CDR3 contains 14 residues. Germline V gives CDR1 SGHRS, CDR2 YFSETQ. The CDR3 loop is CASSNRQGTGELFF. In DNA form, the CDR3 reads TGCGCCAGCAGCAACAGACAGGGCACCGGGGAGCTGTTTTTT.

CDR3 residues: CASSWGQGQPQHF. The CDR3 coding sequence is TGTGCCAGCAGTTGGGGACAAGGTCAGCCCCAGCATTTT. The chain is built from TRBV6-1 and TRBJ1-5, with D maybe TRBD1 (6 bases). Deletions cut 5 bases from V and 6 bases from J, with 11 bases between. The CDR3 runs 13 residues. Looked up from germline, CDR1 is MNHNS and CDR2 is SASEGT.

The chain links TRBV7-2 to TRBJ2-5; the match to TRBD2 covers 8 bases. V was clipped by 1 base and J by 5 bases; unmatched bases: 3. Germline-derived CDR1 and CDR2 are SGHTA and FQGNSA. The CDR3 extends over 14 amino acids. In DNA form, the CDR3 reads TGTGCCAGCAGCTTAGTTCCGGGGGGGGAGACCCAGTACTTC. Translating gives CASSLVPGGETQYF.

The chain employs TRBV28 and TRBJ1-2; D ambiguous. The CDR3 consists of 14 residues. Per the germline V gene, CDR1 is MDHEN and CDR2 is SYDVKM. Trimming left V 3 bases short and J 4 bases short, with 12 bases between. The CDR3 protein is CASSFLGNGYGYTF. The CDR3 DNA reads as TGTGCCAGCAGTTTTCTCGGTAATGGCTATGGCTACACCTTC.

J is TRBJ1-1 and V is TRBV6-6; D uncertain. CDR1 MNHNY and CDR2 SVGAGI come from the germline V gene (reference sequence). The CDR3 loop spans 13 amino acids. V shed 5 bases and J shed 1 base, with 8 bases lying between them. The CDR3 spells CASSDRGNTEAFF. For the CDR3, the DNA is TGTGCCAGCAGTGACCGGGGGAACACTGAAGCTTTCTTT.

The count of this clone is one. The rearrangement joins TRBV7-2 to TRBJ2-6, with a possible D match to TRBD1 (5 bases). The CDR3 has 19 amino acids. The V and J ends lost 5 bases and 0 bases respectively, with 20 bases between them. Germline V gene data show CDR1 as SGHTA and CDR2 as FQGNSA. In DNA, the CDR3 is TGTGCCAGCAGCCATGGAGAGGACCTTCAGGGCTCTGGGGCCAACGTCCTGACTTTC. Translating gives CASSHGEDLQGSGANVLTF. Complete variable domain (other parts from reference TRBV7-2 and TRBJ2-6): GAGVSQSPSNKVTEKGKDVELRCDPISGHTALYWYRQSLGQGLEFLIYFQGNSAPDKSGLPSDRFSAERTGGSVSTLTIQRTQQEDSAVYLCASSHGEDLQGSGANVLTFGAGSRLTVL.

The chain is built from TRBV27 and TRBJ2-1; possibly TRBD1 or TRBD2 for D (5 bases each). V lost 5 bases to trimming and J lost 8 bases, with 16 bases between them. The germline gives CDR1 MNHEY, CDR2 SMNVEV (reference sequence). The CDR3 covers 14 residues. In DNA, the CDR3 is TGTGCCAGCAGTGGGACCCTCGGTGGTGATGAGCAGTTCTTC. Its protein product is CASSGTLGGDEQFF.

This chain's CDR3 is CASSLGQIRRETQYF. The CDR3 nucleotides are TGCGCCAGCAGCTTGGGGCAGATCCGGAGGGAGACCCAGTACTTC. The rearrangement joins TRBV5-1 to TRBJ2-5, with D tentatively TRBD2 (5 bases). Germline V lookup: CDR1 SGHRS, CDR2 YFSETQ. The length of the CDR3 is 15 residues. Trimming took 0 bases from V and 5 from J, leaving 14 bases between them.

The genes are TRBV6-5 and TRBJ1-1; 10 bases line up with TRBD1. Germline lookup yields CDR1 MNHEY and CDR2 SVGAGI. The ends lost 6 bases at V and 5 bases at J; junction bases unmatched: 9. The CDR3 spans 15 residues. The CDR3 loop reads CASSLRQGAGTEAFF. The CDR3 DNA reads TGTGCCAGCAGCCTGAGACAGGGGGCTGGGACTGAAGCTTTCTTT.

This sequence joins TRBV6-6 and TRBJ2-5, with D unclear. Judging by the DNA end, TRBJ2-4 fits better; the J call may be wrong. This CDR3 has 13 amino acids. CDR1 is MNHNY, CDR2 SVGAGI, per germline (reference sequence). The CDR3 region is CASSYSSLDIQYF. CDR3 sequence (DNA): TGTGCCAGCAGTTACTCGAGCTTGGACATTCAGTACTTC.

V gene TRBV19 combines with J gene TRBJ2-2; TRBD2 might be the D (6 bases). Looked up from germline, CDR1 is LNHDA and CDR2 is SQIVND (reference sequence). CDR3 length: 17 amino acids. Trimming cost V 0 bases and J 4 bases, with 15 bases left between them. The CDR3 loop reads CASSIERSSVSTGELFF. DNA for the CDR3: TGTGCCAGTAGTATAGAGCGGTCTAGCGTCAGCACCGGGGAGCTGTTTTTT.

V is TRBV7-2 and J is TRBJ1-2, with D uncertain. Germline values: CDR1 SGHTA, CDR2 FQGNSA. V gave up 3 bases and J gave up 1 base, with 3 bases separating them. The CDR3 is made up of 12 amino acids. CDR3: CASSFINYGYTF. As DNA, the CDR3 is TGTGCCAGCAGCTTCATTAACTATGGCTACACCTTC.